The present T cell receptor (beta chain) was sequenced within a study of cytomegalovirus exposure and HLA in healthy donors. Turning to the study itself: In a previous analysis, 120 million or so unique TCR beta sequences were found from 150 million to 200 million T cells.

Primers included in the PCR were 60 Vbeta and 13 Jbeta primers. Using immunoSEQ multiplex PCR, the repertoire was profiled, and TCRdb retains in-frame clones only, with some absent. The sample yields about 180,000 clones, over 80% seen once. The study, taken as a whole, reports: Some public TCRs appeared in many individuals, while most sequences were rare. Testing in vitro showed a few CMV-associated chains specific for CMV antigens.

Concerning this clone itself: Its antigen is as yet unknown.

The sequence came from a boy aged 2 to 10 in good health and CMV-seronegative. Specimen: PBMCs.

Here the CDR3 reads CASRSDRGEETQYF. The CDR3 bases are TGTGCCAGCAGGTCGGACAGGGGGGAAGAGACCCAGTACTTC. The chain carries TRBV6-5 and TRBJ2-5; 10 positions agree with TRBD1. CDR1 MNHEY and CDR2 SVGAGI come from the germline V gene. CDR3 length: 14 amino acids. The V segment lost 6 bases and the J segment 3 bases; nucleotides outside the gene matches: 4.